A single sample is the source of the 7 T cell receptor beta chains below, sequenced in a study of blood T cell repertoires in COVID-19. Only in-frame clones appear in the TCRdb table, and some are missing; sequencing was by immunoSEQ multiplex PCR. This table holds about 270,000 clones, roughly nine tenths found once. The sample comprised peripheral blood. The receptor source for this set is a man between 35 and 55 years old who had recovered from COVID-19.

The chain couples TRBV19 to TRBJ2-7, with D possibly TRBD2 on 6 matching bases. This CDR3 comprises 13 residues. Between the trimmed V and J ends, which lost 5 bases and 3 bases, there was a span of 11 bases. In germline, CDR1 is LNHDA, CDR2 SQIVND (reference sequence). CDR3 bases: TGTGCCAGTAGTGGCGGGACTGTCTACGAGCAGTACTTC. Residues: CASSGGTVYEQYF.

A remark on this clone: A clone one base away is much larger, so this may be a read error. The chain uses TRBV6-5 and TRBJ1-1; D is perhaps TRBD1 (6 bases). Per germline, CDR1 MNHEY and CDR2 SVGAGI. The V end lost 6 bases, the J end lost 1 base, and 12 bases lay between the germline ends. The CDR3 totals 14 residues. The CDR3 here is CASSNGQPNTEAFF. The CDR3 DNA follows: TGTGCCAGCAGCAACGGACAGCCGAACACTGAAGCTTTCTTT.

The rearrangement links TRBV7-2 to TRBJ2-7; 8 nucleotides line up with TRBD2. V dropped 2 bases and J dropped 6; count of bases not matched to a gene: 6. CDR3 length equals 14 residues. Germline CDR1 SGHTA, CDR2 FQGNSA. CDR3 protein: CASSLNRGGLEQYF. The DNA for the CDR3 is TGTGCCAGCAGCTTAAATCGGGGGGGCCTCGAGCAGTACTTC. Full variable domain (outside the CDR3, taken from reference TRBV7-2 and TRBJ2-7): GAGVSQSPSNKVTEKGKDVELRCDPISGHTALYWYRQSLGQGLEFLIYFQGNSAPDKSGLPSDRFSAERTGGSVSTLTIQRTQQEDSAVYLCASSLNRGGLEQYFGPGTRLTVT.

The V call is TRBV11-2, the J call TRBJ2-7; D unresolved. Trimming took off 5 bases at V and 7 bases at J, with 15 bases between the two ends. The germline V gene has CDR1 SGHAT and CDR2 FQNNGV. CDR3 length equals 13 residues. CDR3 in DNA: TGTGCCAGCAGCCACATTACCGCCGGGGAGCAGTACTTC. The encoded protein is CASSHITAGEQYF.

The chain uses TRBV7-2 and TRBJ2-4; 7 nucleotides agree with TRBD1. Unmatched junction bases numbered 2, after V lost 5 bases and J lost 1 base. The CDR3 spans 14 residues. Germline lookup yields CDR1 SGHTA and CDR2 FQGNSA. The CDR3 DNA is TGTGCCAGCAGCCCGGACAGGGCCAAAAACATTCAGTACTTC. Translation gives CASSPDRAKNIQYF. Drawing the rest from reference TRBV7-2 and TRBJ2-4, the complete variable domain is GAGVSQSPSNKVTEKGKDVELRCDPISGHTALYWYRQSLGQGLEFLIYFQGNSAPDKSGLPSDRFSAERTGGSVSTLTIQRTQQEDSAVYLCASSPDRAKNIQYFGAGTRLSVL.

This chain links TRBV28 with TRBJ1-2; D gene ambiguous. In germline, CDR1 is MDHEN, CDR2 SYDVKM. V lost 4 bases and J lost 6, with 12 bases in between. The CDR3 spans 13 residues. The chain's CDR3 is CASSSAVGDGYTF. The CDR3 nucleotides are TGTGCCAGCAGTTCTGCGGTTGGTGATGGCTACACCTTC.

This chain links TRBV14 with TRBJ2-2, with 7 bases that match TRBD2. This CDR3 comprises 18 residues. After removal of 1 base from V and 2 bases from J, the junction contained 10 bases not matched to a gene. The V gene's germline CDR1 is SGHDN and CDR2 FVKESK. The CDR3 coding sequence is TGTGCCAGCAGCCAAGCGCTCAATCAGGGACTAAACACCGGGGAGCTGTTTTTT. Translating gives CASSQALNQGLNTGELFF. The variable domain in full, completed from reference TRBV14 and TRBJ2-2, reads EAGVTQFPSHSVIEKGQTVTLRCDPISGHDNLYWYRRVMGKEIKFLLHFVKESKQDESGMPNNRFLAERTGGTYSTLKVQPAELEDSGVYFCASSQALNQGLNTGELFFGEGSRLTVL.